This T cell receptor beta chain was obtained from a study of OX40 agonist ivuxolimab in advanced cancers. Study-wide background: Patients enrolled in dose escalation were diagnosed with hepatocellular carcinoma, melanoma, renal cell or head and neck cancer. Three dose-escalation patients had partial responses: one with hepatocellular carcinoma and two with cutaneous melanoma. Study-level findings and limits: Partial responders treated at 0.1-3.0 mg/kg exhibited clonal expansion among the lowest measured.

This CDR3 comprises 16 residues. Germline V gene lookup returns CDR1 SGHRS and CDR2 YFSETQ. With V trimmed by 6 bases and J by 5 bases, 9 bases remained unmatched. As to this clone: Its antigen remains unknown.

The repertoire was sequenced with immunoSEQ multiplex PCR; TCRdb's copy has only in-frame clones and lacks some. In the table there are 60,000 to 90,000 clones, around 86% of which are singletons. V is TRBV5-1 and J is TRBJ2-3; TRBD2 agrees at 13 bases. The sample consisted of CD4+ or CD8+ T cells sorted from blood, taken in a trial of the OX40 agonist ivuxolimab. The sequence was obtained from an adult with an advanced solid tumor such as melanoma, head and neck, liver or kidney cancer. The CDR3 spells CASTLGLAGVGDTQYF. The CDR3 nucleotides are TGCGCCAGCACCCTTGGACTAGCGGGGGTTGGAGATACGCAGTATTTT. The complete variable domain, with remaining parts taken from reference TRBV5-1 and TRBJ2-3, reads KAGVTQTPRYLIKTRGQQVTLSCSPISGHRSVSWYQQTPGQGLQFLFEYFSETQRNKGNFPGRFSGRQFSNSRSEMNVSTLELGDSALYLCASTLGLAGVGDTQYFGPGTRLTVL.